This is a list of T cell receptor beta chains from one sample in a study of spatial heterogeneity in lung cancer. TCRdb called the 5' RACE reads again in MiXCR, with one record for every CDR3 protein. The sample carries approximately 40,000 distinct CDR3 sequences, around 7% recorded once. The sequencing used PBMCs, collected at surgery. The receptors here all came from a male donor with early-stage non-small cell lung cancer. The CDR3 runs from the conserved cysteine through the conserved F or W. The D gene is left open where the match is weak. The size of a clone is reported for some rows only, either as once, few or many, or as a class for expanded clones.

J,size,D,V,CDR3,DNA
TRBJ2-3,few,TRBD2,TRBV7-2,CASSSYRGLAGDGDTQYF,TGTGCCAGCAGCTCCTACAGGGGACTAGCGGGAGATGGAGATACGCAGTATTTT
TRBJ1-5,NA,TRBD1,TRBV6-6,CASRTTGGLNQPQHF,TGTGCCAGCAGGACGACAGGGGGCCTCAATCAGCCCCAGCATTTT
TRBJ1-3,few,TRBD1,TRBV19,CASRYGTASGNTIYF,TGTGCCAGCAGATACGGGACAGCCTCTGGAAACACCATATATTTT
TRBJ1-2,few,TRBD1,TRBV6-5,CASRMGQGFNYGYTF,TGTGCCAGCCGTATGGGACAGGGTTTTAACTATGGCTACACCTTC
TRBJ2-1,NA,TRBD1,TRBV24-1,CATSDLYPGQGYNEQFF,TGTGCCACCAGTGATCTATATCCGGGACAGGGCTACAATGAGCAGTTCTTC
TRBJ2-2,few,NA,TRBV9,CASSGSGYTGELFF,TGTGCCAGCAGCGGCAGCGGGTACACCGGGGAGCTGTTTTTT
TRBJ2-1,many,NA,TRBV12-3/TRBV12-4,CASSLNRWNEQFF,TGTGCCAGCAGTTTAAACCGATGGAATGAGCAGTTCTTC
TRBJ2-1,many,NA,TRBV6-6,CASSYLPQGLGYEQFF,TGTGCCAGCAGTTACTTGCCCCAGGGGCTAGGATATGAGCAGTTCTTC
TRBJ1-1,many,TRBD1,TRBV29-1,CSVYRGTEAFF,TGCAGCGTTTACAGGGGCACTGAAGCTTTCTTT
TRBJ1-6,NA,NA,TRBV20-1,CSAKSGGSPLHF,TGCAGTGCTAAAAGTGGCGGATCACCCCTCCACTTT
TRBJ1-1,few,NA,TRBV12-3/TRBV12-4,CASSFGGGHTGTEAFF,TGTGCCAGCAGTTTTGGGGGGGGCCATACGGGCACTGAAGCTTTCTTT
TRBJ1-3,many,NA,TRBV20-1,CSTQGSGNTIYF,TGCAGTACGCAGGGGTCGGGAAACACCATATATTTT
TRBJ1-2,many,NA,TRBV6-5,CASRGVNNYGYTF,TGTGCCAGCAGAGGGGTCAATAACTATGGCTACACCTTC
TRBJ2-3,many,NA,TRBV20-1,CSARDFGGGDTQYF,TGCAGTGCTAGAGATTTCGGGGGAGGAGATACGCAGTATTTT
TRBJ2-1,many,NA,TRBV5-1,CASSVRDSYNEQFF,TGCGCCAGCAGCGTCCGGGACTCATACAATGAGCAGTTCTTC
TRBJ2-2,NA,TRBD1,TRBV29-1,CSVSQAQGAGELFF,TGCAGCGTTAGCCAGGCCCAGGGGGCCGGGGAGCTGTTTTTT
TRBJ2-5,many,NA,TRBV29-1,CSVEQGPQETQYF,TGCAGCGTGGAACAGGGACCCCAAGAGACCCAGTACTTC
TRBJ1-2,NA,NA,TRBV30,CAWRTNIGQGYTF,TGTGCCTGGAGGACTAACATCGGGCAGGGCTACACCTTC
TRBJ1-6,few,NA,TRBV6-5,CASSYSKSPLHF,TGTGCCAGCAGTTACTCAAAATCACCCCTCCACTTT
TRBJ1-1,few,NA,TRBV20-1,CSVPGDGAEAFF,TGCAGTGTTCCTGGGGACGGAGCTGAAGCTTTCTTT
TRBJ1-5,many,TRBD1,TRBV3-1,CASSQGTGGNQPQHF,TGTGCCAGCAGCCAAGGGACAGGAGGCAATCAGCCCCAGCATTTT
TRBJ2-3,many,TRBD1,TRBV24-1,CATSSDRGTDTQYF,TGTGCCACCAGTTCGGACAGGGGCACAGATACGCAGTATTTT
TRBJ1-1,many,TRBD1,TRBV7-3,CASSLKPGGEAFF,TGTGCCAGCAGCTTAAAACCAGGGGGTGAAGCTTTCTTT
TRBJ1-6,many,NA,TRBV10-3,CAISSDRSTPLHF,TGTGCCATCAGTTCGGACAGATCGACACCCCTCCACTTT
TRBJ1-4,many,NA,TRBV18,CASSSPGTATNEKLFF,TGTGCCAGCTCATCCCCCGGGACCGCAACTAATGAAAAACTGTTTTTT
TRBJ2-7,few,TRBD1,TRBV13,CASSSQGGVGQYF,TGTGCCAGCAGCTCCCAAGGGGGCGTGGGGCAGTACTTC
TRBJ2-7,many,TRBD2,TRBV18,CASSPGTSGDPSYEQYF,TGTGCCAGCTCACCCGGGACTAGCGGGGACCCCTCCTACGAGCAGTACTTC
TRBJ2-1,many,NA,TRBV20-1,CSAADGRRPYNEQFF,TGCAGTGCCGCGGACGGCCGAAGGCCCTACAATGAGCAGTTCTTC
TRBJ2-7,many,NA,TRBV3-1,CASSRTRDYEQYF,TGTGCCAGCAGCCGGACACGAGACTACGAGCAGTACTTC
TRBJ2-5,many,TRBD1,TRBV3-1,CASSQVGTEKETQYF,TGTGCCAGCAGCCAAGTAGGGACAGAAAAAGAGACCCAGTACTTC
TRBJ2-5,many,NA,TRBV2,CASSFIETQYF,TGTGCCAGCTCTTTTATTGAGACCCAGTACTTC
TRBJ1-1,many,TRBD1,TRBV7-9,CAIPFGQGAFF,TGTGCCATCCCATTCGGACAGGGAGCTTTCTTT
TRBJ2-1,NA,NA,TRBV11-2,CASSLEPGDNEQFF,TGTGCCAGCAGCTTAGAACCCGGGGACAATGAGCAGTTCTTC
TRBJ1-5,many,NA,TRBV11-1,CASSPGLGDQPQHF,TGTGCCAGCAGCCCGGGGCTAGGAGATCAGCCCCAGCATTTT
TRBJ2-3,many,NA,TRBV9,CASSVLGYTDTQYF,TGTGCCAGCAGCGTTCTGGGCTACACAGATACGCAGTATTTT
TRBJ1-1,many,TRBD1,TRBV13,CASSPRQGRSTEAFF,TGTGCCAGCAGCCCCCGACAGGGGCGCAGCACTGAAGCTTTCTTT
TRBJ2-4,many,TRBD2,TRBV4-3,CASSQETSGGENIQYF,TGCGCCAGCAGCCAAGAGACTAGCGGGGGCGAAAACATTCAGTACTTC
TRBJ2-7,many,TRBD1,TRBV24-1,CATSDPPQDREGYEQYF,TGTGCCACCAGTGATCCTCCCCAGGACAGGGAAGGCTACGAGCAGTACTTC
TRBJ2-2,NA,TRBD1,TRBV6-6,CASSLGGQGAQRGELFF,TGTGCCAGCAGTTTAGGGGGACAGGGGGCGCAAAGAGGGGAGCTGTTTTTT
TRBJ1-1,many,TRBD1,TRBV12-3/TRBV12-4,CASSSGTGNTEAFF,TGTGCCAGCAGTTCCGGGACAGGAAACACTGAAGCTTTCTTT
TRBJ2-2,NA,TRBD1,TRBV7-2,CASSLVIGLGQGAAGELFF,TGTGCCAGCAGCTTAGTGATCGGTCTCGGGCAGGGGGCAGCCGGGGAGCTGTTTTTT
TRBJ2-3,many,TRBD2,TRBV7-2,CASSSRTGRGYTDTQYF,TGTGCCAGCAGCTCAAGAACTGGGCGGGGGTACACAGATACGCAGTATTTT